These 27 T cell receptor beta chains came from one sample sequenced in a study of beta chain features in type 1 diabetes. The entirety of the isolated RNA underwent reverse transcription, so expressed TCRB transcripts were sequenced. Clones were sequenced by immunoSEQ multiplex PCR, and TCRdb holds only the in-frame ones, with some missing. Among 300,000 or so clones, 6.5% to 10% were seen once, and the ten largest hold less than 0.45%. Sequencing was carried out using central memory CD4+ T cells from blood. The receptors stem from a woman in her late teens or twenties in good health.

J is TRBJ1-5 and V is TRBV28, with 8 bases fitting TRBD1. The CDR3 totals 18 residues. V was clipped by 4 bases and J by 2 bases; unmatched bases: 13. Germline loops: CDR1 MDHEN, CDR2 SYDVKM. The CDR3 sequence is CASSSRQGKGGRNQPQHF. The CDR3 DNA is TGTGCCAGCAGTTCTAGACAGGGGAAAGGTGGTCGCAATCAGCCCCAGCATTTT.

The gene calls are TRBV6-6 and TRBJ2-3; maybe TRBD2 (5 bases). CDR3 length: 11 amino acids. The V gene lost 5 bases and the J gene lost 6 bases, with 6 bases spanning the gap. The germline V gene encodes CDR1 MNHNY and CDR2 SVGAGI (reference sequence). CDR3 DNA: TGTGCCAGCAGTAGAGGGGATACGCAGTATTTT. This codes for CASSRGDTQYF.

The chain joins TRBV7-9 to TRBJ2-3; TRBD1 is a possible D gene (6 bases). This CDR3 has 16 residues. CDR1 is SEHNR and CDR2 is FQNEAQ in the germline V gene (reference sequence). Trimming took off 2 bases at V and 5 bases at J, with 17 bases between the two ends. The CDR3 DNA sequence: TGTGCCAGCAGCTTAACCGGTGGGGGCTCGGGAGATACGCAGTATTTT. This translates into CASSLTGGGSGDTQYF. Looking up the rest from reference TRBV7-9 and TRBJ2-3 gives the full variable domain: DTGVSQNPRHKITKRGQNVTFRCDPISEHNRLYWYRQTLGQGPEFLTYFQNEAQLEKSRLLSDRFSAERPKGSFSTLEIQRTEQGDSAMYLCASSLTGGGSGDTQYFGPGTRLTVL.

In its sample, this clone was seen many times. The chain's CDR3 is CSVRGESTNEKLFF. The CDR3 DNA sequence: TGCAGCGTTCGGGGTGAATCAACTAATGAAAAACTGTTTTTT. The chain employs TRBV29-1 and TRBJ1-4; D remains unclear. Germline-derived CDR1 and CDR2 are SQVTM and ANQGSEA. Trimming left V 5 bases short and J 0 bases short, with 10 bases between. This CDR3 spans 14 amino acids.

This clone was counted at least ten times. Other nucleotide sequences from this sample produce the same CDR3. The DNA of the CDR3 is TGTGCCAGCAGTGTGTACAATGAGCAGTTCTTC. Translating it yields CASSVYNEQFF. This chain joins TRBV25-1 and TRBJ2-1; unclear D gene. The germline CDR1 and CDR2 sequences are MGHDK and SYGVNS. The CDR3 contains 11 residues. Trimming shortened V by 4 bases and J by 4 bases, and 2 bases separated the two germline ends.

The chain uses TRBV29-1 and TRBJ2-7; 7 bases are a match to TRBD1. The length of the CDR3 is 12 residues. Germline loops: CDR1 SQVTM, CDR2 ANQGSEA. With 8 bases clipped from V and 0 bases from J, the junction kept 4 bases outside the gene matches. Here the CDR3 reads CSFWDSSYEQYF. The CDR3 nucleotides are TGCAGCTTCTGGGACAGCTCCTACGAGCAGTACTTC.

There are a few counts of this clone. The chain couples TRBV6-6 to TRBJ1-2; 8 nucleotides agree with TRBD1. J was trimmed by 0 bases and V by 8 bases; bases with no gene match: 5. This CDR3 has 14 amino acids. Germline V gives CDR1 MNHNY, CDR2 SVGAGI (reference sequence). CDR3 amino acids: CASAGQGANYGYTF. The CDR3, as DNA: TGTGCCAGCGCCGGACAGGGCGCTAACTATGGCTACACCTTC.

The gene calls are TRBV2 and TRBJ2-7; 8 nucleotides align to TRBD1. Germline CDR1 and CDR2: SNHLY and FYNNEI. V lost 6 bases, J lost 3 bases, and 4 bases stayed unmatched. The CDR3 has 13 residues. The CDR3 here is CASRGQENYEQYF. The CDR3 DNA is TGTGCCAGCAGGGGACAGGAAAACTACGAGCAGTACTTC.

This clone was observed a few times. The J gene is TRBJ2-3, the V gene TRBV19; tentatively, D is TRBD2 (5 bases). V dropped 3 bases and J dropped 0 bases, with 13 bases sitting between them. The germline CDR1 and CDR2 sequences are LNHDA and SQIVND (reference sequence). The CDR3 has 16 amino acids. DNA for the CDR3: TGTGCCAGTAGTATTGCCCTTGGCGGGAGCACAGATACGCAGTATTTT. It translates to CASSIALGGSTDTQYF.

This clone was observed a few times. The CDR3 DNA sequence: TGTGCCAGCAGTTCCCGGTACTCTGGGGCCAACGTCCTGACTTTC. Residues: CASSSRYSGANVLTF. This chain uses TRBV5-6 with TRBJ2-6; D is undetermined. Germline V CDR1 and CDR2: SGHDT, YYEEEE. This CDR3 contains 15 residues. Deletions cut 5 bases from V and 0 bases from J, with 9 bases between.

V usage is TRBV6-6 and J usage is TRBJ1-4, with 9 bases fitting TRBD1. After removal of 6 bases from V and 5 bases from J, the junction contained 10 bases not matched to a gene. The CDR3 consists of 16 residues. CDR1 MNHNY and CDR2 SVGAGI come from the germline V gene (reference sequence). CDR3 sequence reads: CASSTKTGTGNEKLFF. For the CDR3, the DNA is TGTGCCAGCAGCACGAAAACCGGGACAGGGAATGAAAAACTGTTTTTT.

The chain is built from TRBV18 and TRBJ2-2, with D maybe TRBD2 (5 bases). Trimming cost V 6 bases and J 6 bases, with 11 bases left between them. Germline assignment: CDR1 KGHSH and CDR2 LQKENI. The CDR3 is 13 amino acids. CDR3 sequence (DNA): TGTGCCAGCTCGGGAGAACGCGCCGGGGAGCTGTTTTTT. It is translated as CASSGERAGELFF.

This clone was detected only a few times. V usage is TRBV19 and J usage is TRBJ2-1; D is uncertain. In germline, CDR1 is LNHDA, CDR2 SQIVND (reference sequence). V was clipped by 7 bases and J by 5 bases, with 12 bases between them. The CDR3 is 13 amino acids. The CDR3 sequence is CASKSDAHNEQFF. The CDR3 bases are TGTGCCAGTAAAAGCGACGCGCACAATGAGCAGTTCTTC. The variable domain in full, with the rest retrieved from reference TRBV19 and TRBJ2-1, is DGGITQSPKYLFRKEGQNVTLSCEQNLNHDAMYWYRQDPGQGLRLIYYSQIVNDFQKGDIAEGYSVSREKKESFPLTVTSAQKNPTAFYLCASKSDAHNEQFFGPGTRLTVL.

The rearrangement links TRBV4-3 to TRBJ1-1; 8 positions match TRBD1. The CDR3 is made up of 15 amino acids. Germline CDR1 reads LGHNA; CDR2 reads YSLEER. The V gene end was trimmed by 3 bases and the J gene end by 4 bases; junction bases not matched to a gene: 7. CDR3 in DNA: TGCGCCAGCAGCCATGATTGGACAGGGAGCACTGAAGCTTTCTTT. Amino acids: CASSHDWTGSTEAFF.

This clone was observed a handful of times. This rearrangement joins TRBV28 to TRBJ2-1, with TRBD1 identical over 7 bases. Unmatched junction bases numbered 7, after V lost 5 bases and J lost 6 bases. The CDR3 has 14 amino acids. CDR1 and CDR2 from the germline V gene are MDHEN and SYDVKM. The CDR3 DNA reads TGTGCCAGCAGTACAGGACAGGACCGCAATGAGCAGTTCTTC. Translation: CASSTGQDRNEQFF.

This clone has more than one count but fewer than ten. The J gene is TRBJ1-2, the V gene TRBV28; D possibly corresponds to TRBD1 (6 bases). Trimming pared 2 bases from V and 7 bases from J, leaving 11 bases between. Germline V gene sequence: CDR1 MDHEN, CDR2 SYDVKM. This CDR3 contains 13 residues. The CDR3 loop reads CASSLQGWGGYTF. The CDR3 DNA reads TGTGCCAGCAGTTTACAGGGGTGGGGTGGCTACACCTTC.

This clone came up many times. This chain connects TRBV11-1 to TRBJ2-6; D not resolved. This CDR3 spans 14 amino acids. V gave up 6 bases and J gave up 4 bases, with 10 bases separating them. CDR1 SGHAT and CDR2 FQDESV come from the germline V gene (reference sequence). CDR3 protein: CASRRGLGANVLTF. CDR3 coding DNA: TGTGCCAGCAGGCGTGGGCTGGGGGCCAACGTCCTGACTTTC.

V usage is TRBV7-9 and J usage is TRBJ2-3; D not certain. V was clipped by 2 bases and J by 2 bases, with 14 bases between them. This CDR3 contains 16 residues. Per germline, CDR1 SEHNR and CDR2 FQNEAQ (reference sequence). CDR3 amino acids: CASSLRPKDYTDTQYF. The CDR3 DNA sequence: TGTGCCAGCAGCTTACGGCCAAAAGATTACACAGATACGCAGTATTTT.

Only a few counts were recorded for this clone. The rearrangement joins TRBV5-6 to TRBJ2-1; 13 nucleotides align to TRBD2. Germline CDR1 is SGHDT and CDR2 is YYEEEE. The CDR3 is made up of 14 amino acids. The V gene end was trimmed by 1 base and the J gene end by 12 bases; junction bases not matched to a gene: 4. The CDR3 DNA reads TGTGCCAGCAGCTTGTTCACTAGCGGGAGGGTGCAGTTCTTC. This gives the protein CASSLFTSGRVQFF. Using reference TRBV5-6 and TRBJ2-1 for the parts outside the CDR3, the full variable domain is DAGVTQSPTHLIKTRGQQVTLRCSPKSGHDTVSWYQQALGQGPQFIFQYYEEEERQRGNFPDRFSGHQFPNYSSELNVNALLLGDSALYLCASSLFTSGRVQFFGPGTRLTVL.

This clone has a count of ten or more. The chain has TRBV10-3 and TRBJ1-2, with D unresolved. Germline V gene lookup returns CDR1 ENHRY and CDR2 SYGVKD. The CDR3 contains 14 residues. The germline V and J ends were trimmed by 0 bases and 8 bases, with 13 bases remaining between them. This CDR3 reads CAISESAAARGYTF. The CDR3 DNA reads TGTGCCATCAGTGAGTCAGCAGCCGCAAGAGGCTACACCTTC.

This clone was counted at least ten times. This rearrangement joins TRBV7-2 to TRBJ2-4; no firm D call. With 5 bases removed from V and 3 bases from J, the gap between germline ends came to 8 bases. Germline V gene lookup returns CDR1 SGHTA and CDR2 FQGNSA. The CDR3 loop spans 13 amino acids. The CDR3 loop reads CASSPLNKNIQYF. The CDR3 DNA reads as TGTGCCAGCAGCCCTTTGAACAAAAACATTCAGTACTTC.

This clone was seen a handful of times. The identical CDR3 is also encoded by other nucleotide sequences in the sample. The rearrangement uses TRBV7-9 and TRBJ2-5; weak D call: TRBD1 (5 bases). Germline values: CDR1 SEHNR, CDR2 FQNEAQ (reference sequence). The length of the CDR3 is 11 residues. V lost 8 bases and J lost 5, with 9 bases in between. CDR3 nucleotide sequence: TGTGCCAGCTCCTCAGGGGAGACCCAGTACTTC. Encoded protein: CASSSGETQYF.

This clone was detected ten times or more. This chain connects TRBV13 to TRBJ1-1, with 7 nucleotides matching TRBD1. CDR3 length: 14 amino acids. Trimming at V came to 6 bases and at J to 5 bases, leaving 9 bases not matched to a gene. Looked up from germline, CDR1 is PRHDT and CDR2 is FYEKMQ (reference sequence). As DNA, the CDR3 is TGTGCCAGCAGTTCAGAAAGGGGGCGAACTGAAGCTTTCTTT. The encoded protein is CASSSERGRTEAFF.

This chain links TRBV7-9 with TRBJ1-2, with D maybe TRBD1 (6 bases). V was shortened by 2 bases and J by 3 bases, with 7 bases between the two germline ends. CDR1 SEHNR and CDR2 FQNEAQ come from the germline V gene (reference sequence). This CDR3 is 13 amino acids long. The CDR3 region has the DNA TGTGCCAGCAGCTTACACAGGGACTATGGCTACACCTTC. Its protein is CASSLHRDYGYTF.

This clone showed up many times. CDR3 residues: CASSRLAGAVPGTDTQYF. CDR3 sequence (DNA): TGTGCCAGCAGCAGACTAGCGGGAGCCGTACCCGGCACAGATACGCAGTATTTT. The rearrangement joins TRBV5-4 to TRBJ2-3; TRBD2 matches at 12 bases. The length of the CDR3 is 18 residues. Trimming took 4 bases from V and 1 from J; bases not matched to a gene: 10. Germline V lookup: CDR1 SGHNT, CDR2 YYREEE (reference sequence).

As concerns this clone: Different DNA sequences within this sample yield the same CDR3. The rearrangement joins TRBV29-1 to TRBJ2-3; D not certain. With 3 bases removed from V and 3 bases from J, the gap between germline ends came to 10 bases. Germline values: CDR1 SQVTM, CDR2 ANQGSEA. The length of the CDR3 is 13 residues. CDR3 in DNA: TGCAGCGTTGACGGTCAGGCAACAGATACGCAGTATTTT. The encoded protein is CSVDGQATDTQYF.

This clone appeared a few times. The chain is built from TRBV5-1 and TRBJ2-7, with 9 positions matching TRBD1. V trimming: 4 bases; J trimming: 0 bases; junction bases outside the gene matches: 2. The CDR3 sequence is 14 residues long. Germline V CDR1 and CDR2: SGHRS, YFSETQ. CDR3 loop: CASSTTGGSYEQYF. The DNA of the CDR3 is TGCGCCAGCAGCACGACAGGGGGCTCCTACGAGCAGTACTTC. Variable domain in full (rest from reference TRBV5-1 and TRBJ2-7): KAGVTQTPRYLIKTRGQQVTLSCSPISGHRSVSWYQQTPGQGLQFLFEYFSETQRNKGNFPGRFSGRQFSNSRSEMNVSTLELGDSALYLCASSTTGGSYEQYFGPGTRLTVT.